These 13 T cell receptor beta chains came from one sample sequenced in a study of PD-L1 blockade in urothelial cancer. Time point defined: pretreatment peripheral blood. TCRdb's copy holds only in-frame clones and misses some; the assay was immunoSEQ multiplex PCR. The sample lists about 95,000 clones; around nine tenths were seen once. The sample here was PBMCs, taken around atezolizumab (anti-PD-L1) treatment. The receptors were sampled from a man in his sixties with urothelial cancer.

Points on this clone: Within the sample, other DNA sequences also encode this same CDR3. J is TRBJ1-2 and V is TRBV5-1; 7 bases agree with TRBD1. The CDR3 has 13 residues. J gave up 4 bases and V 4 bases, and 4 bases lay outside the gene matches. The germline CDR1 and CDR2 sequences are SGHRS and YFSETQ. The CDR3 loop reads CASSPGTVYGYTF. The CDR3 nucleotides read TGCGCCAGCAGCCCCGGGACAGTCTATGGCTACACCTTC.

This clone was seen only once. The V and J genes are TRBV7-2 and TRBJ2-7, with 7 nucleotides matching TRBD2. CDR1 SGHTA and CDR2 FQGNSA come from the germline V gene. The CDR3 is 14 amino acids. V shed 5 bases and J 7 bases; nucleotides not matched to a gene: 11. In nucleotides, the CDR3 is TGTGCCAGCAGCCGTGGGGGAGGGCAAGGGGAGCAGTACTTC. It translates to CASSRGGGQGEQYF.

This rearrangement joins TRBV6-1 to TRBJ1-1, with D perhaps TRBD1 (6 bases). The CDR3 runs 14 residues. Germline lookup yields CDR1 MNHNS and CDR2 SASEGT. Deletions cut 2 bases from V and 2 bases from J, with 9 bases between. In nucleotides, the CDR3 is TGTGCCAGCAGTGAACTCAGGGGAAACACTGAAGCTTTCTTT. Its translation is CASSELRGNTEAFF.

Written as DNA, the CDR3 is TGCGCCAGCAGCCCTATGGGGCAGGCCTTAGAAGCTTTCTTT. Translation: CASSPMGQALEAFF. This sequence joins TRBV5-1 and TRBJ1-1, with D perhaps matching TRBD1 (5 bases). This CDR3 contains 14 residues. In germline, CDR1 is SGHRS, CDR2 YFSETQ. V was pared by 4 bases and J by 8 bases, with 18 bases between.

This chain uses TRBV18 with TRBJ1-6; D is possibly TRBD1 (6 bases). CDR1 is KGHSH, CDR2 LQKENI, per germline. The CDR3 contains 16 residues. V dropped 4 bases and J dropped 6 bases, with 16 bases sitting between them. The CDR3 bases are TGTGCCAGCTCACGAGCAGGGGTACGAGGTAATTCACCCCTCCACTTT. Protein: CASSRAGVRGNSPLHF.

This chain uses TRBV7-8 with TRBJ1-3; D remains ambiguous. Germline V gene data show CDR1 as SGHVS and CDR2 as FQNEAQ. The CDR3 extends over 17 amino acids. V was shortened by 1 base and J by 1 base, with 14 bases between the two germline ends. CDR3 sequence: CASSLEESSLSGNTIYF. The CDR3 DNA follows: TGTGCCAGCAGCTTAGAGGAGTCCTCCCTATCTGGAAACACCATATATTTT.

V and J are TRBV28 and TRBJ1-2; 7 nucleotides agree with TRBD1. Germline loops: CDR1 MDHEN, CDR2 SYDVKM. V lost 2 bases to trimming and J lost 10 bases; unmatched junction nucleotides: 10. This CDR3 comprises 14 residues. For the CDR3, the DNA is TGTGCCAGCAGTTTACGGGACAGCCCTATCGCCTACACCTTC. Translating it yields CASSLRDSPIAYTF.

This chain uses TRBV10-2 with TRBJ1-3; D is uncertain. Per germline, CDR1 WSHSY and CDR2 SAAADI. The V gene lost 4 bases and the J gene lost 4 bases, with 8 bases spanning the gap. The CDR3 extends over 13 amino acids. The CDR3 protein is CASSVTAGNTIYF. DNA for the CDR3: TGCGCCAGCAGTGTTACAGCCGGAAACACCATATATTTT.

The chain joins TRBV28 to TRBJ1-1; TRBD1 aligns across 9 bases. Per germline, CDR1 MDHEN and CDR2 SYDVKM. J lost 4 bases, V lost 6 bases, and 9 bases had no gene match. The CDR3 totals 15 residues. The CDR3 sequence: CASSTGGQGSTEAFF. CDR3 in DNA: TGTGCCAGCAGCACGGGGGGACAGGGTTCCACTGAAGCTTTCTTT.

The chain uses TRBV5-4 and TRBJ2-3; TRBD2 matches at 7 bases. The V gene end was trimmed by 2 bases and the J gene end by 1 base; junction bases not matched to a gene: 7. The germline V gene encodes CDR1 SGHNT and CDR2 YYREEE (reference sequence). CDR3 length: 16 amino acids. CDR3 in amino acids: CASSFVSTSGTDTQYF. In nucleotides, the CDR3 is TGTGCCAGCAGCTTTGTTAGCACTAGCGGCACAGATACGCAGTATTTT.

The CDR3 nucleotides are TGTGCCAGCAGTCAACAGGGGAATAGCAATCAGCCCCAGCATTTT. Its translation is CASSQQGNSNQPQHF. The V call is TRBV6-6, the J call TRBJ1-5, with TRBD1 matching 7 bases. The ends lost 5 bases at V and 0 bases at J; junction bases unmatched: 4. The CDR3 totals 15 residues. Germline values: CDR1 MNHNY, CDR2 SVGAGI (reference sequence).

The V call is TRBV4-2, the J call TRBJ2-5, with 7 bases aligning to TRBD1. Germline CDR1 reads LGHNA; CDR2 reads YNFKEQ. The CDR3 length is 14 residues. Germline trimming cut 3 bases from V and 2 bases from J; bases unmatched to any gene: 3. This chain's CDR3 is CASSQKGQQETQYF. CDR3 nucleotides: TGTGCCAGCAGCCAGAAGGGACAGCAAGAGACCCAGTACTTC.

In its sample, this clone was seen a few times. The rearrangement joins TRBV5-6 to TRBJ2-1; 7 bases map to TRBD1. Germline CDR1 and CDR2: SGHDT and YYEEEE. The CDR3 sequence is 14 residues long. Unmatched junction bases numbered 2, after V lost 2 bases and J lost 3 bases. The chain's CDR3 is CASSLQGIYNEQFF. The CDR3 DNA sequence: TGTGCCAGCAGCTTACAGGGGATCTACAATGAGCAGTTCTTC.